Presented here are 19 T cell receptor beta chains from one specimen sequenced in a study of cytomegalovirus exposure and HLA in healthy donors. Both 60 Vbeta primers and 13 Jbeta primers went into the PCR. Only in-frame clones appear in the TCRdb table, and some are missing; sequencing was by immunoSEQ multiplex PCR. The data hold fewer than 200,000 clones, with roughly nine tenths observed a single time. Sequenced input: PBMCs. These receptors originate from a woman aged 25 to 39 in good health and CMV-seronegative.

The chain employs TRBV4-3 and TRBJ1-3; 8 bases line up with TRBD1. The germline V gene has CDR1 LGHNA and CDR2 YSLEER. The CDR3 extends over 15 amino acids. Trimming took 3 bases from V and 0 from J; bases not matched to a gene: 1. The CDR3 spells CASSQGTGSGNTIYF. As DNA, the CDR3 is TGCGCCAGCAGCCAGGGGACAGGCTCTGGAAACACCATATATTTT.

The gene calls are TRBV9 and TRBJ2-5; a weak D match, TRBD2 (5 bases). Trimming shortened V by 4 bases and J by 4 bases, and 14 bases separated the two germline ends. Germline V gives CDR1 SGDLS, CDR2 YYNGEE. The CDR3 runs to 14 residues. In nucleotides, the CDR3 is TGTGCCAGCAGCTCCCAGGACTGGGGAGAGACCCAGTACTTC. It codes for CASSSQDWGETQYF.

This clone showed up just once. Other DNA sequences in the sample encode the same CDR3. The CDR3 loop reads CASSPTGNYGYTF. CDR3 nucleotide sequence: TGTGCCAGCAGTCCAACAGGGAACTATGGCTACACCTTC. V and J are TRBV27 and TRBJ1-2, with D possibly TRBD1 on 6 matching bases. The CDR3 extends over 13 amino acids. Trimming left V 5 bases short and J 2 bases short, with 9 bases between. Per the germline V gene, CDR1 is MNHEY and CDR2 is SMNVEV (reference sequence).

The chain has TRBV9 and TRBJ2-3; 13 bases fit TRBD2. Looked up from germline, CDR1 is SGDLS and CDR2 is YYNGEE. V lost 0 bases, J lost 0 bases, and 4 bases stayed unmatched. The CDR3 is made up of 18 amino acids. The CDR3 loop is CASSVELAGGYSTDTQYF. The CDR3 DNA follows: TGTGCCAGCAGCGTAGAACTAGCGGGAGGGTACAGCACAGATACGCAGTATTTT. Full variable domain (remainder filled in from reference TRBV9 and TRBJ2-3): DSGVTQTPKHLITATGQRVTLRCSPRSGDLSVYWYQQSLDQGLQFLIQYYNGEERAKGNILERFSAQQFPDLHSELNLSSLELGDSALYFCASSVELAGGYSTDTQYFGPGTRLTVL.

The chain recombines TRBV7-9 with TRBJ2-3, with 7 bases identical to TRBD2. Germline V lookup: CDR1 SEHNR, CDR2 FQNEAQ (reference sequence). This CDR3 contains 14 residues. V lost 1 base and J lost 5; bases outside the gene matches: 3. The CDR3 sequence is CASSLELALDTQYF. CDR3 sequence (DNA): TGTGCCAGCAGCTTAGAACTAGCGTTAGATACGCAGTATTTT. Based on the CDR3 plus reference TRBV7-9 and TRBJ2-3, the full variable domain is DTGVSQNPRHKITKRGQNVTFRCDPISEHNRLYWYRQTLGQGPEFLTYFQNEAQLEKSRLLSDRFSAERPKGSFSTLEIQRTEQGDSAMYLCASSLELALDTQYFGPGTRLTVL.

The chain carries TRBV27 and TRBJ2-5; 8 bases are shared with TRBD2. Germline CDR1 reads MNHEY; CDR2 reads SMNVEV (reference sequence). J gave up 5 bases and V 5 bases, and 1 base lay outside the gene matches. This CDR3 comprises 12 residues. CDR3 bases: TGTGCCAGCAGTCGGGGGGGGGAGACCCAGTACTTC. The encoded protein is CASSRGGETQYF.

DNA of the CDR3: TGTGCCAGCAAAAGACTGAGACAAGAGACCCAGTACTTC. Its translation is CASKRLRQETQYF. The V call is TRBV2, the J call TRBJ2-5, with D hard to call. V was shortened by 7 bases and J by 2 bases, with 11 bases between the two germline ends. Germline lookup yields CDR1 SNHLY and CDR2 FYNNEI. The length of the CDR3 is 13 residues.

The gene calls are TRBV28 and TRBJ2-7, with 7 bases aligning to TRBD2. The ends lost 7 bases at V and 2 bases at J; junction bases unmatched: 5. CDR1 is MDHEN, CDR2 SYDVKM, per germline. The CDR3 sequence is 13 residues long. CDR3: CASTPGRPYEQYF. The CDR3 DNA follows: TGTGCCAGCACCCCCGGGAGGCCCTACGAGCAGTACTTC.

This clone showed up just once. The genes are TRBV5-6 and TRBJ2-5, with 14 nucleotides matching TRBD2. TRBJ2-7 matches the DNA end more closely, so the J call is doubtful. This CDR3 is built from 17 residues. CDR1 is SGHDT, CDR2 YYEEEE, per germline. The DNA of the CDR3 is TGTGCCAGCAGCTTGACGGGACTAGCGGGAGCATCGCTCGAGCAGTACTTC. This codes for CASSLTGLAGASLEQYF.

This chain joins TRBV11-2 and TRBJ1-2; 11 bases match TRBD1. The length of the CDR3 is 14 residues. The V gene end was trimmed by 0 bases and the J gene end by 8 bases; junction bases not matched to a gene: 2. Germline V CDR1 and CDR2: SGHAT, FQNNGV. CDR3 residues: CASSLDRTGGGYTF. The CDR3 DNA sequence: TGTGCCAGCAGCTTAGATCGGACAGGGGGCGGCTACACCTTC.

V usage is TRBV4-2 and J usage is TRBJ2-2; 14 nucleotides align to TRBD2. The length of the CDR3 is 19 residues. Per germline, CDR1 LGHNA and CDR2 YNFKEQ. V gave up 4 bases and J gave up 4 bases; unmatched junction bases: 11. CDR3 nucleotides: TGTGCCAGCAGCCCGAACGGACTAGCGGGGGGAGGTATCACCGGGGAGCTGTTTTTT. Protein product: CASSPNGLAGGGITGELFF.

The chain couples TRBV19 to TRBJ2-5; TRBD1 agrees at 9 bases. The last part of the DNA fits TRBJ2-7 better; the J call may be wrong. Germline V gene sequence: CDR1 LNHDA, CDR2 SQIVND (reference sequence). The CDR3 extends over 16 amino acids. CDR3 in DNA: TGTGCCAGTAGTCCAGCTCTCGGGACAGGGATCTACGAGCAGTACTTC. It encodes CASSPALGTGIYEQYF.

This clone was counted a single time. V is TRBV7-2 and J is TRBJ1-6, with D possibly being TRBD1 (5 bases). The CDR3 is 13 amino acids. Germline V CDR1 and CDR2: SGHTA, FQGNSA. Trimming left V 5 bases short and J 8 bases short, with 10 bases between. In DNA, the CDR3 is TGTGCCAGCAGCATTACAGGACATTCACCCCTCCACTTT. It is translated as CASSITGHSPLHF.

The chain joins TRBV10-3 to TRBJ2-3, with 8 bases lining up with TRBD1. Trimming at V came to 3 bases and at J to 1 base, leaving 3 bases not matched to a gene. The CDR3 length is 15 residues. CDR1 ENHRY and CDR2 SYGVKD come from the germline V gene. CDR3 in DNA: TGTGCCATCAGTGAATGGACAGGGCGCACAGATACGCAGTATTTT. Translating it yields CAISEWTGRTDTQYF.

The V gene is TRBV27, the J gene TRBJ2-5; 7 positions match TRBD1. The closer fit of TRBJ2-7 to the DNA end suggests the J call may be wrong. The CDR3 spans 13 residues. The V gene's germline CDR1 is MNHEY and CDR2 SMNVEV (reference sequence). CDR3 region: CASSSRQGYEQYF. CDR3 bases: TGTGCCAGCAGTTCGAGACAGGGCTACGAGCAGTACTTC.

This clone showed up just once. The chain has TRBV5-4 and TRBJ2-2; a possible D gene is TRBD1 (6 bases). The V end lost 4 bases, the J end lost 2 bases, and 18 bases lay between the germline ends. This CDR3 has 17 residues. Germline lookup yields CDR1 SGHNT and CDR2 YYREEE (reference sequence). The CDR3 nucleotides are TGTGCCAGCAGCCAGGTGGGGGCAGGCTCTAACACCGGGGAGCTGTTTTTT. This codes for CASSQVGAGSNTGELFF.

The chain combines TRBV30 with TRBJ1-1; D possibly corresponds to TRBD1 (5 bases). Germline assignment: CDR1 GTSNPN and CDR2 SVGIG (reference sequence). The CDR3 has 17 amino acids. Between the trimmed V and J ends, which lost 2 bases and 4 bases, there was a span of 23 bases. Here the CDR3 DNA reads TGTGCCTGGAGTTCACGACCGATCATGGGCAGGGTCACTGAAGCTTTCTTT. It yields the protein CAWSSRPIMGRVTEAFF.

The J gene is TRBJ2-2, the V gene TRBV14; possibly TRBD2 for D (6 bases). The V end lost 5 bases, the J end lost 8 bases, and 15 bases lay between the germline ends. Germline loops: CDR1 SGHDN, CDR2 FVKESK. The CDR3 runs 14 residues. The CDR3 sequence: CASSFALASGELFF. The CDR3 region has the DNA TGTGCCAGCAGCTTCGCGCTAGCGTCGGGGGAGCTGTTTTTT.

The chain is built from TRBV19 and TRBJ1-5, with 10 bases lining up with TRBD1. V was clipped by 1 base and J by 5 bases; unmatched bases: 2. Germline CDR1 and CDR2: LNHDA and SQIVND (reference sequence). CDR3 length: 15 amino acids. The CDR3 bases are TGTGCCAGTAGTATAGGAGGGACAGGGGATCAGCCCCAGCATTTT. Translating gives CASSIGGTGDQPQHF.